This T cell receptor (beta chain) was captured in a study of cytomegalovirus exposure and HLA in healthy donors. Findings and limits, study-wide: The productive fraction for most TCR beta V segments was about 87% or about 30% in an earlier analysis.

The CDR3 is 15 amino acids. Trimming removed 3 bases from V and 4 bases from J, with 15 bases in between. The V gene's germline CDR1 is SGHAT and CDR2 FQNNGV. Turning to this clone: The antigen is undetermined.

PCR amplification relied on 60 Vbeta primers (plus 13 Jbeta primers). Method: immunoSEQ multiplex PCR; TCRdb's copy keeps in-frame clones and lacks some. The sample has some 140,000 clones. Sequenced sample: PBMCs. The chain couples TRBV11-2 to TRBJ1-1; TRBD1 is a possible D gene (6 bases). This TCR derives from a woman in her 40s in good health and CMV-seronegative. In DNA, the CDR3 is TGTGCCAGCAGCTTGAGCGGACAGTTGAGCACTGAAGCTTTCTTT. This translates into CASSLSGQLSTEAFF.